This passage covers 18 T cell receptor beta chains from one sample sequenced in a study of blood T cell repertoires in COVID-19. Assay used: immunoSEQ multiplex PCR; TCRdb lists only in-frame clones, some missing. Of hundreds of thousands of clones listed, around 89% were seen once; the top ten hold approximately 4.3%. Sequences were obtained from peripheral blood. Receptors were obtained from a woman aged 30 to 39 with acute or convalescent COVID-19.

The genes are TRBV19 and TRBJ1-1; 9 bases fit TRBD1. With V trimmed by 9 bases and J by 3 bases, 2 bases remained unmatched. This CDR3 comprises 12 residues. Germline CDR1 reads LNHDA; CDR2 reads SQIVND (reference sequence). CDR3 coding DNA: TGTGCCAGCACAGGGGGCCACACTGAAGCTTTCTTT. This encodes CASTGGHTEAFF.

V usage is TRBV19 and J usage is TRBJ2-3; perhaps TRBD2 as D (6 bases). The CDR3 is made up of 15 amino acids. The germline V gene encodes CDR1 LNHDA and CDR2 SQIVND (reference sequence). Trimming stripped 4 bases from V and 2 bases from J, with 13 bases between. For the CDR3, the DNA is TGTGCCAGTAGTACGGATAGCGGAACCACAGATACGCAGTATTTT. Amino acid sequence: CASSTDSGTTDTQYF.

The chain is built from TRBV21-1 and TRBJ2-1; the D call of TRBD2 is as the table states it, not checked on the DNA. TRBV21-1 is flagged as a pseudogene. CDR3 length: 16 residues. The DNA for the CDR3 is TGTGCCAGCAGCAAGTTTACTAGCGGGAAATACAATGAGCAGTTCTTC. Residues: CASSKFTSGKYNEQFF.

This chain connects TRBV27 to TRBJ2-7; 7 nucleotides match TRBD1. This CDR3 spans 14 amino acids. The ends lost 6 bases at V and 4 bases at J; junction bases unmatched: 9. Looked up from germline, CDR1 is MNHEY and CDR2 is SMNVEV (reference sequence). The CDR3 spells CASRLQGSFYEQYF. The DNA for the CDR3 is TGTGCCAGCAGGTTACAGGGGTCATTTTACGAGCAGTACTTC.

The rearrangement joins TRBV5-1 to TRBJ2-2; 14 nucleotides line up with TRBD2. This CDR3 is built from 21 residues. Looked up from germline, CDR1 is SGHRS and CDR2 is YFSETQ. V shed 4 bases and J 4 bases; nucleotides not matched to a gene: 18. The CDR3 is CASSLTPLTSGGVSGTGELFF. The CDR3, as DNA: TGCGCCAGCAGCCTTACCCCACTGACTAGCGGGGGGGTTTCGGGCACCGGGGAGCTGTTTTTT.

This clone has more than one count but fewer than ten. The chain couples TRBV5-6 to TRBJ2-7; TRBD2 might be the D (6 bases). V was clipped by 4 bases and J by 7 bases, with 15 bases between them. The germline CDR1 and CDR2 sequences are SGHDT and YYEEEE. The CDR3 length is 13 residues. In DNA, the CDR3 is TGTGCCAGCAGCAGTGGGCTGGGGAGGGAGCAGTACTTC. It encodes CASSSGLGREQYF.

V usage is TRBV2 and J usage is TRBJ2-1, with TRBD1 identical over 9 bases. Germline V gene sequence: CDR1 SNHLY, CDR2 FYNNEI. The CDR3 covers 14 residues. The junction had 6 bases not matched to a gene; V was cut back by 6 bases and J by 6 bases. Here the CDR3 reads CASSPGQGFNEQFF. CDR3 coding DNA: TGTGCCAGCAGCCCGGGACAGGGATTCAATGAGCAGTTCTTC.

CDR3 protein: CASSTKGQGAREQYF. Written as DNA, the CDR3 is TGTGCCAGTAGTACCAAGGGACAGGGGGCGCGGGAGCAGTACTTC. J is TRBJ2-7 and V is TRBV19; 12 nucleotides line up with TRBD1. The CDR3 sequence is 15 residues long. V was clipped by 4 bases and J by 7 bases; unmatched bases: 8. The germline CDR1 and CDR2 sequences are LNHDA and SQIVND (reference sequence).

The genes are TRBV11-2 and TRBJ1-2; 11 positions agree with TRBD1. This CDR3 comprises 13 residues. Germline V gene data show CDR1 as SGHAT and CDR2 as FQNNGV. V lost 4 bases, J lost 6 bases, and 1 base stayed unmatched. This chain's CDR3 is CASSWTGGHGYTF. The CDR3 nucleotides read TGTGCCAGCAGCTGGACAGGGGGCCATGGCTACACCTTC. The full variable domain, completed using reference TRBV11-2 and TRBJ1-2, is EAGVAQSPRYKIIEKRQSVAFWCNPISGHATLYWYQQILGQGPKLLIQFQNNGVVDDSQLPKDRFSAERLKGVDSTLKIQPAKLEDSAVYLCASSWTGGHGYTFGSGTRLTVV.

The chain employs TRBV21-1 and TRBJ1-2. TRBV21-1 is a listed pseudogene. The CDR3 has 16 residues. This chain's CDR3 is CASSNAFRSVFFGYTF. The CDR3, as DNA: TGTGCCAGCAGCAACGCTTTTCGGTCCGTCTTTTTTGGCTACACCTTC.

The chain employs TRBV7-7 and TRBJ2-5, with 11 bases identical to TRBD2. Germline V gene lookup returns CDR1 SSHAT and CDR2 FNYEAQ (reference sequence). This CDR3 spans 15 amino acids. J lost 2 bases, V lost 5 bases, and 4 bases had no gene match. The CDR3 nucleotides are TGTGCCAGCAGCCGTAGCGGGGGGGTACAAGAGACCCAGTACTTC. As protein: CASSRSGGVQETQYF.

The rearrangement uses TRBV3-1 (or the pseudogene TRBV3-2) and TRBJ2-5; 11 bases fit TRBD2. Germline CDR1 reads LGHDT; CDR2 reads YNNKEL (reference sequence). J was trimmed by 0 bases and V by 4 bases; bases with no gene match: 4. The CDR3 is 16 residues long. In DNA form, the CDR3 reads TGTGCCAGCAGCCCCGGGACTAGCGGTGACCAAGAGACCCAGTACTTC. Protein sequence: CASSPGTSGDQETQYF.

The sample holds one count of this clone. The chain uses TRBV2 and TRBJ2-3; TRBD1 agrees at 9 bases. This CDR3 comprises 15 residues. V shed 6 bases, J shed 2 bases, and the junction held 6 bases outside the gene matches. Germline CDR1 SNHLY, CDR2 FYNNEI. Here the CDR3 DNA reads TGTGCCAGCAGATGGGACAGGGTAATCACAGATACGCAGTATTTT. The encoded protein is CASRWDRVITDTQYF.

V is TRBV27 and J is TRBJ2-7, with 10 bases aligning to TRBD1. Germline-derived CDR1 and CDR2 are MNHEY and SMNVEV (reference sequence). With V trimmed by 8 bases and J by 3 bases, 4 bases remained unmatched. The CDR3 loop spans 13 amino acids. The CDR3: CASGTGAHYEQYF. DNA of the CDR3: TGTGCCAGCGGGACAGGGGCCCACTACGAGCAGTACTTC.

V usage is TRBV19 and J usage is TRBJ1-3, with TRBD1 identical over 7 bases. Germline trimming cut 7 bases from V and 0 bases from J; bases unmatched to any gene: 6. The CDR3 runs 15 residues. Looked up from germline, CDR1 is LNHDA and CDR2 is SQIVND (reference sequence). CDR3 DNA: TGTGCCAGTAATCAGGACAGGAACTCTGGAAACACCATATATTTT. It is translated as CASNQDRNSGNTIYF.

The chain joins TRBV28 to TRBJ2-6; maybe TRBD2 (6 bases). CDR3 length equals 18 residues. Germline V gives CDR1 MDHEN, CDR2 SYDVKM. V shed 5 bases and J shed 0 bases, with 17 bases lying between them. The CDR3, as DNA: TGTGCCAGCAGTCCACAACCGGGACTGAGCTCTGGGGCCAACGTCCTGACTTTC. Translating it yields CASSPQPGLSSGANVLTF.

The J gene is TRBJ1-1, the V gene TRBV29-1; 10 bases agree with TRBD1. The CDR3 extends over 14 amino acids. V was pared by 6 bases and J by 4 bases, with 8 bases of the junction left unmatched. Germline CDR1 and CDR2: SQVTM and ANQGSEA. CDR3 sequence: CSVLSRDRGTEAFF. DNA of the CDR3: TGCAGCGTACTGTCTCGGGACAGGGGCACTGAAGCTTTCTTT. The complete variable domain, with remaining parts taken from reference TRBV29-1 and TRBJ1-1, reads SAVISQKPSRDICQRGTSLTIQCQVDSQVTMMFWYRQQPGQSLTLIATANQGSEATYESGFVIDKFPISRPNLTFSTLTVSNMSPEDSSIYLCSVLSRDRGTEAFFGQGTRLTVV.

The J gene is TRBJ2-3, the V gene TRBV12-3 or TRBV12-4, with D hard to call. There are 12 residues in the CDR3. Trimming took 3 bases from V and 3 from J, leaving 4 bases between them. CDR3 amino acids: CASSFSTDTQYF. The CDR3 nucleotides are TGTGCCAGCAGTTTTAGTACAGATACGCAGTATTTT.